These T cell receptor beta chains were read from a single sample in a study of identical twins. One entry per CDR3 protein results from TCRdb running MiXCR on the 5' RACE reads. The data hold hundreds of thousands of distinct CDR3 sequences, with around 20% observed a single time. The same data also went into a second study, on T cells expressing NK-cell markers.

The sequenced sample consisted of PBMCs. The receptors come from a woman in her late teens or twenties in good health. The CDR3 runs from the conserved cysteine through the conserved F or W. D genes are given only for firm matches. Some rows mark clone size as missing; the rest say once, few, many or name a class of expanded clone.

CASSATGGNEQFF	TGTGCCAGCAGCGCGACAGGGGGAAATGAGCAGTTCTTC	many	TRBD1	TRBV9	TRBJ2-1
CAISERLAGGLEQFF	TGTGCCATCAGTGAGAGGCTAGCGGGGGGGCTTGAGCAGTTCTTC	few	TRBD2	TRBV10-3	TRBJ2-1
CSARVLFGPNTDTQYF	TGCAGTGCTAGAGTCCTATTCGGACCTAACACAGATACGCAGTATTTT	NA	NA	TRBV20-1	TRBJ2-3
CASSSYTGTGGYEQYF	TGTGCCAGCAGCTCTTATACCGGGACAGGGGGCTACGAGCAGTACTTC	NA	TRBD1	TRBV5-6	TRBJ2-7
CASAPSWDTQYF	TGTGCCAGCGCCCCATCTTGGGATACGCAGTATTTT	few	NA	TRBV12-3/TRBV12-4	TRBJ2-3
CASSFGNNSPLHF	TGTGCCAGCAGCTTCGGAAATAATTCACCCCTCCACTTT	NA	NA	TRBV7-2	TRBJ1-6
CASSLLGGPPDEQFF	TGCGCCAGCAGCTTGTTAGGGGGGCCCCCTGATGAGCAGTTCTTC	NA	NA	TRBV5-1	TRBJ2-1
CSATKTGRVNYGYTF	TGCAGTGCTACTAAGACAGGGAGGGTCAACTATGGCTACACCTTC	many	TRBD1	TRBV20-1	TRBJ1-2
CASSFQGGSPQHF	TGCGCCAGCAGCTTCCAGGGAGGGTCGCCCCAGCATTTT	NA	NA	TRBV5-1	TRBJ1-5
CASSYGLAFNNEQFF	TGCGCCAGCAGCTATGGACTAGCGTTCAACAATGAGCAGTTCTTC	NA	TRBD2	TRBV5-1	TRBJ2-1
CASSLDPDTYGYTF	TGCGCCAGCAGCCTAGACCCGGATACGTATGGCTACACCTTC	NA	NA	TRBV5-1	TRBJ1-2
CASSESHRAINTEAFF	TGTGCCAGCAGTGAATCCCACAGGGCGATAAACACTGAAGCTTTCTTT	NA	NA	TRBV25-1	TRBJ1-1
CASSQEQGGWSPLHF	TGTGCCAGCAGCCAGGAACAGGGGGGGTGGTCACCCCTCCACTTT	few	TRBD1	TRBV4-2	TRBJ1-6
CASSLFLIAKNIQYF	TGTGCCAGCAGTTTATTTTTGATAGCCAAAAACATTCAGTACTTC	many	NA	TRBV12-3/TRBV12-4	TRBJ2-4
CSAPPYVGNTEAFF	TGCAGTGCCCCTCCCTATGTTGGGAACACTGAAGCTTTCTTT	few	NA	TRBV20-1	TRBJ1-1
CSVRTALSQPQHF	TGCAGCGTCCGGACGGCCTTGAGTCAGCCCCAGCATTTT	many	NA	TRBV29-1	TRBJ1-5
CASSTGLAGMNTGELFF	TGCGCCAGCAGTACGGGACTAGCGGGGATGAACACCGGGGAGCTGTTTTTT	NA	TRBD2	TRBV5-1	TRBJ2-2
CASSPQTSGELFF	TGTGCCAGCAGCCCACAGACGTCCGGGGAGCTGTTTTTT	few	NA	TRBV7-2	TRBJ2-2
CASSPLRRLPNTGELFF	TGTGCCAGCAGTCCACTACGCAGGCTACCGAACACCGGGGAGCTGTTTTTT	few	NA	TRBV27	TRBJ2-2
CASSKGVLSYEQYF	TGCGCCAGCAGCAAGGGGGTACTTTCCTACGAGCAGTACTTC	NA	NA	TRBV23-1	TRBJ2-7
CASSTQIGGRVTDTQYF	TGTGCCAGCAGTACCCAAATTGGGGGCCGGGTCACAGATACGCAGTATTTT	few	NA	TRBV6-1	TRBJ2-3
CASSFIGYEQYF	TGTGCCAGCAGTTTCATAGGCTACGAGCAGTACTTC	NA	NA	TRBV12-3/TRBV12-4	TRBJ2-7
CAMRGSGANVLTF	TGTGCCATGCGAGGCTCTGGGGCCAACGTCCTGACTTTC	few	NA	TRBV10-3	TRBJ2-6
CASSPPQGATNEKLFF	TGTGCCAGCAGTCCCCCTCAGGGTGCAACTAATGAAAAACTGTTTTTT	once	NA	TRBV25-1	TRBJ1-4
CASSVGRTEGYTF	TGTGCCAGCAGCGTAGGAAGGACAGAGGGCTACACCTTC	NA	NA	TRBV9	TRBJ1-2
CASRPTGWVTNTGELFF	TGCGCCAGCAGACCGACAGGGTGGGTTACGAACACCGGGGAGCTGTTTTTT	few	TRBD1	TRBV10-1	TRBJ2-2
CASSYPGQGVTEAFF	TGTGCCAGCAGTTACCCCGGACAGGGAGTCACTGAAGCTTTCTTT	few	TRBD1	TRBV6-5	TRBJ1-1
CARAGAIQYF	TGTGCCAGAGCCGGGGCCATTCAGTACTTC	NA	NA	TRBV6-6	TRBJ2-4
CASSPIGGFGYTF	TGTGCCAGCAGCCCAATCGGCGGGTTCGGCTACACCTTC	few	NA	TRBV7-9	TRBJ1-2
CASSQDPLDRTQYF	TGTGCCAGCAGCCAAGACCCTCTAGACAGGACGCAGTATTTT	once	NA	TRBV14	TRBJ2-3
CASSLAESSYNEQFF	TGTGCCAGCAGTCTAGCGGAAAGCTCCTACAATGAGCAGTTCTTC	many	TRBD2	TRBV11-2	TRBJ2-1
CSALGVQVTDTQYF	TGCAGTGCGCTCGGGGTACAGGTAACAGATACGCAGTATTTT	few	NA	TRBV20-1	TRBJ2-3
CAISQQSYNEQFF	TGTGCCATCAGCCAACAGAGTTACAATGAGCAGTTCTTC	NA	NA	TRBV10-3	TRBJ2-1